A few counts support the clone carrying this TCR beta chain. What it binds is unknown. The source of the sample is a study of T-cell memory formation after mild COVID-19. Study summary: Largely, TCR clusters stayed within a single donor. Study outcomes and limitations: Whereas later expanders leaned CD4+, clones contracting day 15 to 85 showed a balanced CD4/CD8 makeup. Clones which contracted sat mainly in CM and EM if CD4+, and in EMRA if CD8+.

TCRdb reprocessed the 5' RACE reads via MiXCR and lists one record per CDR3 protein. The data contain roughly 250,000 distinct CDR3 sequences, roughly 17% of them singletons. Material for sequencing was PBMCs or a T cell subset sorted from them (not recorded which). The source of this sequence is a young man who had mild COVID-19 (a few samples of this study predate the infection). Cell type and time point are not known.

CDR3 protein: CASSQEWEGGMEKLFF. The DNA of the CDR3 is TGCGCCAGCAGCCAAGAATGGGAGGGGGGTATGGAAAAACTGTTTTTT. The V gene is TRBV4-3, the J gene TRBJ1-4; a weak D match, TRBD1 (6 bases). This CDR3 contains 16 residues. Trimming shortened V by 0 bases and J by 8 bases, and 16 bases separated the two germline ends. Germline loops: CDR1 LGHNA, CDR2 YSLEER.